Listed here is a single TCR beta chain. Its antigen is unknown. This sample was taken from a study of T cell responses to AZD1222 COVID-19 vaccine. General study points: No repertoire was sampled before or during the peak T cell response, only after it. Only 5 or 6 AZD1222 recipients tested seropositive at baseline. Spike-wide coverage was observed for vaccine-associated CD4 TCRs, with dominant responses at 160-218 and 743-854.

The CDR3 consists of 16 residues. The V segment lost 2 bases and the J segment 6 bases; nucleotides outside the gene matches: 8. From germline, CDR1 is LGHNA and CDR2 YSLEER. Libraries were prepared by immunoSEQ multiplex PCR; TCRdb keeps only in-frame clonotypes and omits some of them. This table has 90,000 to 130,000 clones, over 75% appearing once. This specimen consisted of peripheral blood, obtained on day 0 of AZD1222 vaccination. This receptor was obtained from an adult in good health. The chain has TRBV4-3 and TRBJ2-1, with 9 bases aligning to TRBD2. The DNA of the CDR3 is TGCGCCAGCAGCCAACAAGCAACTAGCGGGCTCAATGAGCAGTTCTTC. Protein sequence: CASSQQATSGLNEQFF.